What follows describes a single T cell receptor (beta chain). Antigen: not known. The data originate from a study of cytomegalovirus exposure and HLA in healthy donors. Study-level points and caveats: Researchers catalogued around 150 TCR beta chains as cytomegalovirus-associated. Most CMV-associated TCR beta chains appeared HLA-restricted in a later analysis. Most TCR sequences proved rare, with some public TCRs found in many donors.

Losses at the gene ends were 6 bases for V and 2 bases for J; bases not matched to a gene: 5. CDR3 length: 14 residues. Germline V gene data show CDR1 as SNHLY and CDR2 as FYNNEI. Primers: 60 Vbeta forward and 13 Jbeta reverse. Using immunoSEQ multiplex PCR, the repertoire was profiled, and TCRdb retains in-frame clones only, with some absent. Of 140,000 to 150,000 clones listed, 75% are singletons. The rearrangement joins TRBV2 to TRBJ2-3, with 7 nucleotides matching TRBD2. Sequenced material: PBMCs. The receptor's source is a young man in good health and CMV-seronegative. The CDR3 protein is CASRAGPTTDTQYF. The DNA of the CDR3 is TGTGCCAGCAGAGCGGGGCCAACCACAGATACGCAGTATTTT.